These T cell receptor beta chains were read from a single sample in a study of PD-L1 blockade in urothelial cancer. The repertoire was sequenced with immunoSEQ multiplex PCR; TCRdb's copy has only in-frame clones and lacks some. The table has roughly 76,000 clones, 91% seen once. The sample consisted of PBMCs, taken around atezolizumab (anti-PD-L1) treatment. The origin of the receptors is a woman older than 75 with urothelial cancer. CDR3s include the opening cysteine and the closing phenylalanine or tryptophan. D genes are given only for firm matches. Size values are once, few and many counts, or a class for expanded clones, and some rows have none.

j_call clone_size d_call v_call cdr3_nt cdr3_aa
TRBJ2-4 . . TRBV19 TGTGCCAGTAGTCTGCACAGGGTGGAAAACATTCAGTACTTC CASSLHRVENIQYF
TRBJ1-2 . TRBD1 TRBV19 TGTGCCAGTAGTCTCCGACAGGGCGGCTACACCTTC CASSLRQGGYTF
TRBJ2-1 . . TRBV30 TGTGCCTGGAGTGTCGGAAGGGAGAAATGGAATGAGCAGTTCTTC CAWSVGREKWNEQFF
TRBJ2-7 . TRBD2 TRBV6-1 TGTGCCAGCACTACTAGCGGAGTAAGCTCCTACGAGCAGTACTTC CASTTSGVSSYEQYF
TRBJ1-1 . . TRBV28 TGTGCCAGCGGGCCGGGAGGGGGAAACACTGAAGCTTTCTTT CASGPGGGNTEAFF
TRBJ1-1 . TRBD1 TRBV28 TGTGCCAGGGGGGCAATCAGGGGGCACAGGGGAGAAGCTTTCTTT CARGAIRGHRGEAFF
TRBJ2-7 . . TRBV27 TGTGCCAGCAGTTTCTGGGGGGTGGGCGAGCAGTACTTC CASSFWGVGEQYF
TRBJ2-2 . . TRBV27 TGTGCCAGCAGTTCCCTTCGGACAGGCGGGGCCGGGGAGCTGTTTTTT CASSSLRTGGAGELFF
TRBJ2-5 . TRBD2 TRBV4-1 TGCGCCAGCAGCCAAGGACTAGCGGGAGGGCAGGGAGAGACCCAGTACTTC CASSQGLAGGQGETQYF
TRBJ2-1 few . TRBV4-1 TGCGCCAGCAGCCAAGGGTTACAAACCTACAATGAGCAGTTCTTC CASSQGLQTYNEQFF
TRBJ2-2 . TRBD2 TRBV19 TGTGCCAGTAGTATTTTTGGACTAGCGGGAGTAGGTGACACCGGGGAGCTGTTTTTT CASSIFGLAGVGDTGELFF
TRBJ2-7 . . TRBV7-7 TGTGCCAGCAGCCCCGGGGGGCGCTACTACGAGCAGTACTTC CASSPGGRYYEQYF
TRBJ2-1 . TRBD2 TRBV5-1 TGCGCCAGCAGCTTGGCCGGAGCGGGATCGGGCAATGAGCAGTTCTTC CASSLAGAGSGNEQFF
TRBJ2-1 . TRBD2 TRBV19 TGTGCCAGTAGTCCCCGGTTGCTAGCGGCCTACAATGAGCAGTTCTTC CASSPRLLAAYNEQFF
TRBJ1-5 . TRBD1 TRBV6-1 TGTGCCAGCAGTGCCCCCACAGGGGCTCCCAGCAATCAGCCCCAGCATTTT CASSAPTGAPSNQPQHF
TRBJ1-5 . . TRBV6-1 TGTGCCAGCAGGACTGTTGGAGGGACGGAGATGCCCCAGCATTTT CASRTVGGTEMPQHF
TRBJ2-1 once TRBD2 TRBV28 TGTGCCAGCAGGGGGGGGACCGCTTACAATGAGCAGTTCTTC CASRGGTAYNEQFF
TRBJ2-6 . . TRBV5-5 TGTGCCAGCAGCTTGGAAGGGGCCCACATTATGGCTGGGGCCAACGTCCTGACTTTC CASSLEGAHIMAGANVLTF
TRBJ2-6 . TRBD1 TRBV18 TGTGCCAGCTCACCCCGGGACAGGCCCTCTCTTGGGGCCAACGTCCTGACTTTC CASSPRDRPSLGANVLTF
TRBJ2-2 . . TRBV5-5 TGTGCCAGCAGCTTGGCCGATGAGAGGGCCGGGGAGCTGTTTTTT CASSLADERAGELFF
TRBJ2-5 . . TRBV9 TGTGCCAGCAGCGTAGCGGCCGGGACAAAAGAGACCCAGTACTTC CASSVAAGTKETQYF
TRBJ2-7 . TRBD2 TRBV9 TGTGCCAGCAGCGGAAGCGGGACTGCGGTCGAGCAGTACTTC CASSGSGTAVEQYF
TRBJ2-1 . . TRBV6-5 TGTGCCAGCAGTGTCCGGGGAGTTCGGAATGAGCAGTTCTTC CASSVRGVRNEQFF
TRBJ1-1 few TRBD1 TRBV19 TGTGCCAGTACTAGACACAGGGGAACCACTGAAGCTTTCTTT CASTRHRGTTEAFF
TRBJ2-1 . . TRBV7-2 TGTGCCAGCAGCTTGGGGGGTCGGGATGAGCAGTTCTTC CASSLGGRDEQFF
TRBJ2-1 . TRBD2 TRBV5-1 TGCGCCAGCAGCCTGACCCTAGCGGGAGGCTACAATGAGCAGTTCTTC CASSLTLAGGYNEQFF
TRBJ2-3 . TRBD2 TRBV11-2 TGTGCCAGCAGCTTAGGACTAGCCACAGATACGCAGTATTTT CASSLGLATDTQYF
TRBJ2-7 . . TRBV10-1 TGCGCCAGCAGCCCAGTCCCAGGTCGGGAGCAGTACTTC CASSPVPGREQYF
TRBJ1-1 . . TRBV10-3 TGTGCCATCAACAGGCAGGAGAACACTGAAGCTTTCTTT CAINRQENTEAFF
TRBJ2-1 . TRBD2 TRBV7-3 TGTGCCAGCGCGGCGGGAGCTGGCAATGAGCAGTTCTTC CASAAGAGNEQFF
TRBJ2-7 . TRBD1 TRBV5-4 TGTGCCAGCAGGCCTGACAGGGGGCGCATCAACGAGCAGTACTTC CASRPDRGRINEQYF
TRBJ2-5 . . TRBV28 TGTGCCAGCAGTGGTCCGGGGGTTTTGGAGACCCAGTACTTC CASSGPGVLETQYF
TRBJ1-1 . . TRBV25-1 TGTGCCAGCAGGGAGACAGGTGAAGCTTTCTTT CASRETGEAFF
TRBJ1-1 . . TRBV27 TGTGCCAGCAGTTTGGGCAGGGGGAACACTGAAGCTTTCTTT CASSLGRGNTEAFF
TRBJ2-1 . TRBD2 TRBV12-5 TGTGCTAGCTCCCTAGCGGCCTCCTACAATGAGCAGTTCTTC CASSLAASYNEQFF
TRBJ2-2 . TRBD1 TRBV9 TGTGCCAGCAGCGCTCGACAGGGACCGAACACCGGGGAGCTGTTTTTT CASSARQGPNTGELFF
TRBJ2-7 . TRBD1 TRBV7-6 TGTGCCAGCAGCTTAGGGGGGACAGGGGGCGAGCAGTACTTC CASSLGGTGGEQYF
TRBJ1-2 . . TRBV28 TGTGCCAGCAGTTTAGGGCGGGGCGGGTATGGCTACACCTTC CASSLGRGGYGYTF
TRBJ2-7 . . TRBV7-9 TGTGCCAGCAGTTCCCTCAGGTTCGACGAGCAGTACTTC CASSSLRFDEQYF
TRBJ2-7 . . TRBV19 TGTGCCAGTAGTATTCACCTGACAGGCTCCTACGAGCAGTACTTC CASSIHLTGSYEQYF
TRBJ2-6 . TRBD1 TRBV7-9 TGTGCCAGCAGCTTAGGACAGGGGGCTGGGGCCAACGTCCTGACTTTC CASSLGQGAGANVLTF
TRBJ2-7 once . TRBV19 TGTGCCAGTAGTGCCGCAAGAGCGTACGAGCAGTACTTC CASSAARAYEQYF
TRBJ2-7 once TRBD2 TRBV11-3 TGTGCCAGCAGCCCGGGACTAGCGGGAGGGCCGGGGTACGAGCAGTACTTC CASSPGLAGGPGYEQYF
TRBJ1-1 . TRBD1 TRBV5-1 TGCGCCAGCAGCTCGTTACAGGGGGCCGGCACTGAAGCTTTCTTT CASSSLQGAGTEAFF
TRBJ2-7 few TRBD2 TRBV4-2 TGTGCCAGCAGCCAAGACCACGGAACTAGCGGGGTTTCCTACGAGCAGTACTTC CASSQDHGTSGVSYEQYF
TRBJ1-2 . . TRBV7-6 TGTGCCAGCAGCTTAGAAGGCGCCAGGGCTAACTATGGCTACACCTTC CASSLEGARANYGYTF
TRBJ2-2 . TRBD2 TRBV28 TGTGCCAGCAGCAAACTAGCGGGGGTTAACACCGGGGAGCTGTTTTTT CASSKLAGVNTGELFF
TRBJ2-1 . TRBD2 TRBV11-2 TGTGCCAGCCTGGGACTAGCGGGGGAAAAGCAGTTCTTC CASLGLAGEKQFF
TRBJ1-4 . . TRBV6-1 TGTGCCAGCAGTGTCGGCAGGAAGAGAGAAAAACTGTTTTTT CASSVGRKREKLFF
TRBJ2-7 . . TRBV19 TGTGCCAGTAGTATTGAGGTAGGGAGCCATTACGAGCAGTACTTC CASSIEVGSHYEQYF
TRBJ1-1 . TRBD1 TRBV28 TGTGCCAGCAGGGGACAGGCGAACACTGAAGCTTTCTTT CASRGQANTEAFF
TRBJ2-1 . . TRBV20-1 TGCAGTGTTACCAGTGGTACTGAGCAGTTCTTC CSVTSGTEQFF
TRBJ2-7 . TRBD2 TRBV27 TGTGCCAGCAGTTGGAGCGGGAGCGCTTACGAGCAGTACTTC CASSWSGSAYEQYF
TRBJ2-2 . TRBD2 TRBV9 TGTGCCAGCAGCCTAAGCGGGAGAGGCACCGGGGAGCTGTTTTTT CASSLSGRGTGELFF
TRBJ1-2 once . TRBV10-2 TGCGCCAGCAGTGAGTCGATGCGGGGTGGCTACACCTTC CASSESMRGGYTF
TRBJ1-1 . . TRBV5-1 TGCGCCAGCACCAGAGAGGGCGGTCTCACTAACACTGAAGCTTTCTTT CASTREGGLTNTEAFF
TRBJ1-5 . . TRBV2 TGTGCCAGCAGTGAAGGGGGGACTATCTTGGAGCCCCAGCATTTT CASSEGGTILEPQHF
TRBJ2-1 . . TRBV28 TGTGCCAGCAGACCCCGTGGGGCAGGGTCCTACAATGAGCAGTTCTTC CASRPRGAGSYNEQFF
TRBJ1-5 . TRBD1 TRBV28 TGTGCCAGCAGCCGGGACAGGGCTTATAGCAATCAGCCCCAGCATTTT CASSRDRAYSNQPQHF
TRBJ2-5 . TRBD2 TRBV27 TGTGCCAGCGGGACTAGCGGGTTCCCTAGGGGAGAGACCCAGTACTTC CASGTSGFPRGETQYF